This T cell receptor (beta chain) was captured by sequencing in a study of T cell changes during pregnancy in multiple sclerosis. This CDR3 has 12 amino acids. In germline, CDR1 is SNHLY, CDR2 FYNNEI. V dropped 4 bases and J dropped 12; count of bases not matched to a gene: 7. Produced via immunoSEQ multiplex PCR; TCRdb's table is partial and in-frame only. This sample has tens of thousands of clones, with 85% to 95% found just once. The sample was peripheral blood, taken in the third trimester of pregnancy. This clonotype was sampled from a female donor with multiple sclerosis, enrolled in a pregnancy study. V and J are TRBV2 and TRBJ2-7, with 9 bases matching TRBD1. The chain's CDR3 is CASSGIGTGSYF. The CDR3 DNA sequence: TGTGCCAGCAGTGGGATAGGGACAGGGTCGTACTTC.